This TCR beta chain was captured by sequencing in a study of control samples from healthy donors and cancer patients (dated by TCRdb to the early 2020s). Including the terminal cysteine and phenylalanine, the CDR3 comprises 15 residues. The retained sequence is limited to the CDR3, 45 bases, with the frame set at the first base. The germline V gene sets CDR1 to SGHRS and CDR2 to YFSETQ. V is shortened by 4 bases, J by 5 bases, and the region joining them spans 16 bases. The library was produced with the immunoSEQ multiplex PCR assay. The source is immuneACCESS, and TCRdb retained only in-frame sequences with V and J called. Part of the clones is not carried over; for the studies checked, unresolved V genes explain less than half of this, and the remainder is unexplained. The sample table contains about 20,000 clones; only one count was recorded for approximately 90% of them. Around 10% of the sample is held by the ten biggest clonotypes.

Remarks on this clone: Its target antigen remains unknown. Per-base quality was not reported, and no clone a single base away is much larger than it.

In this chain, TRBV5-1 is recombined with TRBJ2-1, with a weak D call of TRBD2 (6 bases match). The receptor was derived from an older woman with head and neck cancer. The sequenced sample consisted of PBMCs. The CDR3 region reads CASSPPQERDNEQFF. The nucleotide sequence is TGCGCCAGCAGCCCTCCCCAGGAGCGGGACAATGAGCAGTTCTTC.